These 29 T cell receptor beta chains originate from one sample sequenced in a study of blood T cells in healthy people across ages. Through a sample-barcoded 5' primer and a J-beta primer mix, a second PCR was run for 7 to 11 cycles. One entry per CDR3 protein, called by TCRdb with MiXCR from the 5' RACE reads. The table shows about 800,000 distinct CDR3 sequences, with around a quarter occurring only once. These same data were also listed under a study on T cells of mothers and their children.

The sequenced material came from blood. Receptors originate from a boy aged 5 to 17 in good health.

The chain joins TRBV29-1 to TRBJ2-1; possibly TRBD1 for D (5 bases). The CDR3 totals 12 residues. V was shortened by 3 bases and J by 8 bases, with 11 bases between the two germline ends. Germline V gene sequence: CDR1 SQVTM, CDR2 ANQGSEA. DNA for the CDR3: TGCAGCGTTGAGGGTACAGGCGATGAGCAGTTCTTC. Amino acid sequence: CSVEGTGDEQFF.

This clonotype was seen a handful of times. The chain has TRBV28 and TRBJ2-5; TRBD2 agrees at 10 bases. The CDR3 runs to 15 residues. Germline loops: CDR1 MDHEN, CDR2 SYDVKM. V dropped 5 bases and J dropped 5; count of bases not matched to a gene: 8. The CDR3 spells CASSTSGRARETQYF. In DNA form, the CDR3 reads TGTGCCAGCAGTACCAGCGGGAGGGCCAGGGAGACCCAGTACTTC.

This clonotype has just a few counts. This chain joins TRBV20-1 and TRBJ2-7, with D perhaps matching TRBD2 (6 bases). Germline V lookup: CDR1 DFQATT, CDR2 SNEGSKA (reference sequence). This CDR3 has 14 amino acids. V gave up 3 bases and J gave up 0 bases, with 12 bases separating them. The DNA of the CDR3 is TGCAGTGCTAGTCTTGCGGGGAGCTCCTACGAGCAGTACTTC. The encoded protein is CSASLAGSSYEQYF.

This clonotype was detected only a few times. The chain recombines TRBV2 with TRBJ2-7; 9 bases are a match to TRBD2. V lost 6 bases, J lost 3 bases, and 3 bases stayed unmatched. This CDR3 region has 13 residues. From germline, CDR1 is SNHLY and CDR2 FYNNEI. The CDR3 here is CASRVAGDYEQYF. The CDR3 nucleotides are TGTGCCAGCAGGGTAGCGGGGGACTACGAGCAGTACTTC. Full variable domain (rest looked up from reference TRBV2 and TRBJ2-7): EPEVTQTPSHQVTQMGQEVILRCVPISNHLYFYWYRQILGQKVEFLVSFYNNEISEKSEIFDDQFSVERPDGSNFTLKIRSTKLEDSAMYFCASRVAGDYEQYFGPGTRLTVT.

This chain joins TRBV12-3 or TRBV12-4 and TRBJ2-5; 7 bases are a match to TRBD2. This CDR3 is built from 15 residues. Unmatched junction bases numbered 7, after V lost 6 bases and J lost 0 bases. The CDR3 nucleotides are TGTGCCAGCAGCTCTAGCGGAACGTACCAAGAGACCCAGTACTTC. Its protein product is CASSSSGTYQETQYF.

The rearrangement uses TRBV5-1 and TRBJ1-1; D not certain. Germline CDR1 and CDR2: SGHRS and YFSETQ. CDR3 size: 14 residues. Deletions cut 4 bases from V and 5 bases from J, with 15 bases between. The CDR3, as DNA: TGCGCCAGCAGCGAAGAGGGAGGGAGAACTGAAGCTTTCTTT. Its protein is CASSEEGGRTEAFF.

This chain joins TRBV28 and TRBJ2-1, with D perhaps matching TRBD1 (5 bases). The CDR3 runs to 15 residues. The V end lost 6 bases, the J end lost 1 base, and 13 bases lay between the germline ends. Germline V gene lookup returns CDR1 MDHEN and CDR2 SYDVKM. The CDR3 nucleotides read TGTGCCAGCAGGCAGGGTTCGTTTTCCTACAATGAGCAGTTCTTC. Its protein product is CASRQGSFSYNEQFF.

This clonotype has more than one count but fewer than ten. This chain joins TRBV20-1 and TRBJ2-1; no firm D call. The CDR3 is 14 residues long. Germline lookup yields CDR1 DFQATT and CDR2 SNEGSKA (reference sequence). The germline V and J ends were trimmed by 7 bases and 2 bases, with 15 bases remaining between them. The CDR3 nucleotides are TGCAGTGAAGACGGTCAGTTAGCCTACAATGAGCAGTTCTTC. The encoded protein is CSEDGQLAYNEQFF.

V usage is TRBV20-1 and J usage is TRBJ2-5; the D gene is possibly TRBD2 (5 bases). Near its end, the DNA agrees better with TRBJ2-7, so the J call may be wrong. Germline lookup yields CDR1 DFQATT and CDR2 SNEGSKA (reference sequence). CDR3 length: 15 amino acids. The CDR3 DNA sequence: TGCAGTGCTAGAGATTCGCGGGCAGCGACCTACGAGCAGTACTTC. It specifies CSARDSRAATYEQYF.

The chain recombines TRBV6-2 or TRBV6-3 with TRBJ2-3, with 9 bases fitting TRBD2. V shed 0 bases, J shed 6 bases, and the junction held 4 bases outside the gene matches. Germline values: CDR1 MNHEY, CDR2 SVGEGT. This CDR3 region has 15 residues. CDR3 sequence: CASSYSLAGLDTQYF. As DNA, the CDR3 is TGTGCCAGCAGTTACTCGCTAGCGGGGCTTGATACGCAGTATTTT.

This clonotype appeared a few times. The CDR3 DNA reads TGTGCCAGCAGAACAGAGCAAATCTATGGCTACACCTTC. Translation gives CASRTEQIYGYTF. This chain links TRBV6-1 with TRBJ1-2, with D unclear. Germline loops: CDR1 MNHNS, CDR2 SASEGT. V was shortened by 6 bases and J by 4 bases, with 12 bases between the two germline ends. The CDR3 covers 13 residues.

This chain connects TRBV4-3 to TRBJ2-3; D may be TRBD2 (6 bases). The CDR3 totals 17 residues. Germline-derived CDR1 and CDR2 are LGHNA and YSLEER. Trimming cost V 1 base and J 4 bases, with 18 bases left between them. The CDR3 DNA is TGCGCCAGCAGCCAAGTTCAAGGGCGGGATGGTTCAGATACGCAGTATTTT. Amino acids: CASSQVQGRDGSDTQYF.

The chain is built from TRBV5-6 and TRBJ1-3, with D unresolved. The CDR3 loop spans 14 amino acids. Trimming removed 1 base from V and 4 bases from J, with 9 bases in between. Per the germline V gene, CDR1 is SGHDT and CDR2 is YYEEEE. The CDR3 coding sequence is TGTGCCAGCAGCTTGATGCCAGTCGGAAACACCATATATTTT. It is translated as CASSLMPVGNTIYF.

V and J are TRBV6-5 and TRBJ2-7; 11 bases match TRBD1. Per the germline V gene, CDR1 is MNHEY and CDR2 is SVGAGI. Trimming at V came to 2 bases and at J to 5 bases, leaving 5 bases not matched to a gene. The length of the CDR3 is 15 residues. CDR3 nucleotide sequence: TGTGCCAGCAGTTACATGTGGACAGGGGGCCACGAGCAGTACTTC. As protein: CASSYMWTGGHEQYF.

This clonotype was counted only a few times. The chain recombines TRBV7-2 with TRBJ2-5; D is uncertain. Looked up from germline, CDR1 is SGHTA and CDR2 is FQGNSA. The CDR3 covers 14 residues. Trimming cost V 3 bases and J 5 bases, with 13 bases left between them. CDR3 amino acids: CASSFLGPLETQYF. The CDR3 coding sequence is TGTGCCAGCAGCTTTCTGGGTCCTTTGGAGACCCAGTACTTC.

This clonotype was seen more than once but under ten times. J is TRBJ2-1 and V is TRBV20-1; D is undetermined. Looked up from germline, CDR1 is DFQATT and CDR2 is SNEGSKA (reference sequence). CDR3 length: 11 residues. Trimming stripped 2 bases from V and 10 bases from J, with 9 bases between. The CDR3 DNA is TGCAGTGCTAGATCCGATTGGGAGCAGTTCTTC. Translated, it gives CSARSDWEQFF.

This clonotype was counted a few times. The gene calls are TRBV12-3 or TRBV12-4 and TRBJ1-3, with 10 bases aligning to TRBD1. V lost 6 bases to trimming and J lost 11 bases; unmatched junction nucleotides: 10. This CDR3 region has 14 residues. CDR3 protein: CASRHETGGTSIYF. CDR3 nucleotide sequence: TGTGCCAGCAGGCATGAGACAGGGGGCACGTCCATATATTTT.

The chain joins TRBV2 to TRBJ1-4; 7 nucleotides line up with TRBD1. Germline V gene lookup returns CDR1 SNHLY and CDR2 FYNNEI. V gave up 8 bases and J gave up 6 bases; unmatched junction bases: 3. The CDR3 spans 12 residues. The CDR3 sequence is CASLGTDEKLFF. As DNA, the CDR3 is TGTGCCAGCCTTGGGACAGATGAAAAACTGTTTTTT.

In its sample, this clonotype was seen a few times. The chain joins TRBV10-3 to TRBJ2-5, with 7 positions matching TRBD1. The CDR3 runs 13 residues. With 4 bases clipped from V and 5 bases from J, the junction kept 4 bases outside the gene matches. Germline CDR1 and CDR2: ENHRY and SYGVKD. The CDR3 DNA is TGTGCCATCAGTGCCAGGGGGTGGGAGACCCAGTACTTC. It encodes CAISARGWETQYF.

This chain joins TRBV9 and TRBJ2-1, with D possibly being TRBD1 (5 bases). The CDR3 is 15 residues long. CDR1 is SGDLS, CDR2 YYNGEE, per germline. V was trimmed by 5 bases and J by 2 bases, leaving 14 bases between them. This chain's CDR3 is CASSPGDSPYNEQFF. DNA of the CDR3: TGTGCCAGCAGTCCCGGTGACAGCCCCTACAATGAGCAGTTCTTC.

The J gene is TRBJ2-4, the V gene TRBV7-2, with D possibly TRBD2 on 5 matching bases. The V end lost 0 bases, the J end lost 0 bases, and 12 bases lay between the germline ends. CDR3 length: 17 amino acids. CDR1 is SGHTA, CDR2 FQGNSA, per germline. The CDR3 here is CASSLASGIQAKNIQYF. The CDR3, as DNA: TGTGCCAGCAGCTTAGCGTCCGGGATTCAAGCCAAAAACATTCAGTACTTC.

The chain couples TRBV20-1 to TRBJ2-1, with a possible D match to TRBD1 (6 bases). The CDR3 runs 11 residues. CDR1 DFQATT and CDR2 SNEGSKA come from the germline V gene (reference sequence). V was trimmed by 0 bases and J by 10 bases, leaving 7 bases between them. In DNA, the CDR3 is TGCAGTGCTAGAGATCAGGGGGAGCAGTTCTTC. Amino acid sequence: CSARDQGEQFF.

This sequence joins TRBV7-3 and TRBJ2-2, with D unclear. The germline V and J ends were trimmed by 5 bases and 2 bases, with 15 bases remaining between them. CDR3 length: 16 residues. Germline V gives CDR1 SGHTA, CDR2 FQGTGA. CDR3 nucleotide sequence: TGTGCCAGCAGCCATTCTTCCCCATCTAACACCGGGGAGCTGTTTTTT. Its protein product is CASSHSSPSNTGELFF.

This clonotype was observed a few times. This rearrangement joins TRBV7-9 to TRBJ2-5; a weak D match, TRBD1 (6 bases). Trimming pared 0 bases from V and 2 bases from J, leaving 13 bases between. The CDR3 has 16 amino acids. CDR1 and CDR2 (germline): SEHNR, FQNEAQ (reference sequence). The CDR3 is CASSLAQWQGQETQYF. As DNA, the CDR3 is TGTGCCAGCAGCTTAGCGCAGTGGCAGGGGCAAGAGACCCAGTACTTC.

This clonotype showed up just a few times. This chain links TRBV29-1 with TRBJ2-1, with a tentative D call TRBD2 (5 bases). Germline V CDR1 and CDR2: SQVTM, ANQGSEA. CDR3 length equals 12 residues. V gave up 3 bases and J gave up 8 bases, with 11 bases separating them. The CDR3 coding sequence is TGCAGCGTTGATAGAGGGAGCGATGAGCAGTTCTTC. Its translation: CSVDRGSDEQFF.

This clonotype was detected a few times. The chain's CDR3 is CATSSFGPGAGTQYF. Written as DNA, the CDR3 is TGTGCCACATCGTCTTTTGGTCCGGGAGCCGGGACCCAGTACTTC. J is TRBJ2-5 and V is TRBV6-6; weak D call: TRBD2 (6 bases). The CDR3 sequence is 15 residues long. The germline gives CDR1 MNHNY, CDR2 SVGAGI (reference sequence). The V end lost 10 bases, the J end lost 7 bases, and 25 bases lay between the germline ends.

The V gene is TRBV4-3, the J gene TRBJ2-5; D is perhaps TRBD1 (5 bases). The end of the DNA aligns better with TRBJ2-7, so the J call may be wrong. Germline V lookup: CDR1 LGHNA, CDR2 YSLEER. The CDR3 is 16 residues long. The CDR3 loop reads CASSQEDSTYTYEQYF. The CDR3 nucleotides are TGCGCCAGCAGCCAAGAAGACAGCACGTATACCTACGAGCAGTACTTC.

As DNA, the CDR3 is TGCAGCGTTGGACAGCGGAACACTGAAGCTTTCTTT. This codes for CSVGQRNTEAFF. V gene TRBV29-1 combines with J gene TRBJ1-1; D perhaps matches TRBD1 (5 bases). This CDR3 spans 12 amino acids. CDR1 and CDR2 from the germline V gene are SQVTM and ANQGSEA. V was cut by 4 bases and J by 1 base, with 7 bases left in between.

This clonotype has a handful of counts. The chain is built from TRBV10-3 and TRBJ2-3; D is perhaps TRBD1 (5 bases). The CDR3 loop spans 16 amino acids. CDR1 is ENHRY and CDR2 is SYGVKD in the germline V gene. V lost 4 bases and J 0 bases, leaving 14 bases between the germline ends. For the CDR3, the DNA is TGTGCCATCAGTGGCTGGCGACAGACTAGCACAGATACGCAGTATTTT. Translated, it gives CAISGWRQTSTDTQYF.